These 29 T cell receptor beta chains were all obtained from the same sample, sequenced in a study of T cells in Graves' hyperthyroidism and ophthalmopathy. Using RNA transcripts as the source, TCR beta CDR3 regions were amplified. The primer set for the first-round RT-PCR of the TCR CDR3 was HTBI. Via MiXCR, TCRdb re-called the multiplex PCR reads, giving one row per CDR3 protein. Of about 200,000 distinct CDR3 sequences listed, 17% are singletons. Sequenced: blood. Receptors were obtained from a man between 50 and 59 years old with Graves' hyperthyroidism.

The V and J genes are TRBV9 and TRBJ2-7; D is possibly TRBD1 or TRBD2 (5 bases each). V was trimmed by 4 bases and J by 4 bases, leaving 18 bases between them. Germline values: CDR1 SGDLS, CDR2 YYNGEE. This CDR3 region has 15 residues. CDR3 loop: CASSPLGTANYEQYF. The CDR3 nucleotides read TGTGCCAGCAGCCCCCTCGGGACCGCGAATTACGAGCAGTACTTC.

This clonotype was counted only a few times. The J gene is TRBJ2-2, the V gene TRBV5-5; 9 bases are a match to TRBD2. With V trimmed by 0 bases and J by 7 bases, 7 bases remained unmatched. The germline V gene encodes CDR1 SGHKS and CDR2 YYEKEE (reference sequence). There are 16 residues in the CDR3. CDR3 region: CASSLAGSGSVGELFF. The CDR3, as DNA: TGTGCCAGCAGCTTGGCCGGTAGCGGGAGTGTCGGGGAGCTGTTTTTT.

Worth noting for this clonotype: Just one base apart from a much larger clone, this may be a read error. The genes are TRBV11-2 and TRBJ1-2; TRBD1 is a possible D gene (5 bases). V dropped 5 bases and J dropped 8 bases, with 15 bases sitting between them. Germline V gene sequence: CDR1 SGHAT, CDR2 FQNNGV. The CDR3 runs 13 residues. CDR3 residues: CASSLGRGSGYTF. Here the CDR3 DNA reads TGTGCCAGCAGCCTTGGACGGGGCAGCGGCTACACCTTC.

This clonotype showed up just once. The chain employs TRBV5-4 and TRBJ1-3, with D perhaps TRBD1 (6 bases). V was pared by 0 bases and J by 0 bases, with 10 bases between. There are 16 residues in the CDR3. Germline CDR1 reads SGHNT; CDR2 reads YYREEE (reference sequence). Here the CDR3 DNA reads TGTGCCAGCAGCTTGGGACAGGTGAACTCTGGAAACACCATATATTTT. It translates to CASSLGQVNSGNTIYF. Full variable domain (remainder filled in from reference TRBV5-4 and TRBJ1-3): ETGVTQSPTHLIKTRGQQVTLRCSSQSGHNTVSWYQQALGQGPQFIFQYYREEENGRGNFPPRFSGLQFPNYSSELNVNALELDDSALYLCASSLGQVNSGNTIYFGEGSWLTVV.

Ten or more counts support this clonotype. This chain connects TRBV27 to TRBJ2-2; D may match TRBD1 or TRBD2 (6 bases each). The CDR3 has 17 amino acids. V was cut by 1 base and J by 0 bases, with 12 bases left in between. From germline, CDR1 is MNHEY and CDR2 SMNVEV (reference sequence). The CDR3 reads CASSLYSGASNTGELFF. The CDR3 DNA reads TGTGCCAGCAGTTTATATTCGGGGGCTTCGAACACCGGGGAGCTGTTTTTT.

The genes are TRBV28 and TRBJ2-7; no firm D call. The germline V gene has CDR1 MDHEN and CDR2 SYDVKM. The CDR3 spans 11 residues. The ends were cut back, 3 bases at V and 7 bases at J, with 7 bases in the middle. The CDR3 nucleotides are TGTGCCAGCAGTTTTATAAGGGAGCAGTACTTC. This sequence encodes CASSFIREQYF.

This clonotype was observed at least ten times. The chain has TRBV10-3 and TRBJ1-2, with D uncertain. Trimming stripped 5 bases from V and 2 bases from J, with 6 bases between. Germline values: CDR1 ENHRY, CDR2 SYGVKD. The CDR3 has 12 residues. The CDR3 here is CAISQGNYGYTF. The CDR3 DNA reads TGTGCCATCAGTCAAGGGAACTATGGCTACACCTTC.

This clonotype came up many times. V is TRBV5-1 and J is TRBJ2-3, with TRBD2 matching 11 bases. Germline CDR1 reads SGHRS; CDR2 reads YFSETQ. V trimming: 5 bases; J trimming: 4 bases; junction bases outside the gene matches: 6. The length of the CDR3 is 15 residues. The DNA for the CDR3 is TGCGCCAGCAGTACTAGCGGGAGTAGGGCAGATACGCAGTATTTT. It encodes CASSTSGSRADTQYF.

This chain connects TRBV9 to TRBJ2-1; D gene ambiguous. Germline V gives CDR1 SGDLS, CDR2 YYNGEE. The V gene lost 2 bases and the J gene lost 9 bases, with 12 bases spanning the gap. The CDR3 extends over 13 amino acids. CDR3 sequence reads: CASSVSGFGEQFF. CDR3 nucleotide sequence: TGTGCCAGCAGCGTTTCAGGTTTTGGTGAGCAGTTCTTC.

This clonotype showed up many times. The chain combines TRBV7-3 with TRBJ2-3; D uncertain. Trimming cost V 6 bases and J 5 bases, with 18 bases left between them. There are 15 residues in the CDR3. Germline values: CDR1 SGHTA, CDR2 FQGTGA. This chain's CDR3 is CASRIGPGGIDTQYF. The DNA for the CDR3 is TGTGCCAGCAGAATCGGGCCGGGCGGAATAGATACGCAGTATTTT.

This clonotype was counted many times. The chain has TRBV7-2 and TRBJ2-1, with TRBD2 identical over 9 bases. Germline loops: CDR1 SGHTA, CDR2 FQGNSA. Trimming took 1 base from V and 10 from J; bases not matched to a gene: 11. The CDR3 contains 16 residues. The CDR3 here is CASSLGASGEGQEQFF. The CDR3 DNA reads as TGTGCCAGCAGCTTAGGAGCTAGCGGGGAGGGGCAGGAGCAGTTCTTC.

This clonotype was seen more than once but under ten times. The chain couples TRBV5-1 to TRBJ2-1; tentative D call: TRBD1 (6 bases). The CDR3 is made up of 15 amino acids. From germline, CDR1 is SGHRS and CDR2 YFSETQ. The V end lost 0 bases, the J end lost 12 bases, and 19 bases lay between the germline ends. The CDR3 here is CASSLGRGIDLGQFF. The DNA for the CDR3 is TGCGCCAGCAGCTTGGGCAGGGGAATCGATTTGGGGCAGTTCTTC.

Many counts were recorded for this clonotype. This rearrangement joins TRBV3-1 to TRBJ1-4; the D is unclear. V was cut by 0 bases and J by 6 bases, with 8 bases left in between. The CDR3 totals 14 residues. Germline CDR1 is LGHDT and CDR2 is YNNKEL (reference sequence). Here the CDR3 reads CASSQDRTDEKLFF. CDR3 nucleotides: TGTGCCAGCAGCCAAGATCGTACAGATGAAAAACTGTTTTTT.

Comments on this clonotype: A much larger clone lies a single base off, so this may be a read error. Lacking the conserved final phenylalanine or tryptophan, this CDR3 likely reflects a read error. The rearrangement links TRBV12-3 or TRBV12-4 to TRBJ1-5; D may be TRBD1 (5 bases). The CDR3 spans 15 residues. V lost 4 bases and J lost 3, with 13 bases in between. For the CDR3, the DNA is TGTGCCAGCAGTTATTCGGACACGGACAATCAGCCCCAGCATTCT. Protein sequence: CASSYSDTDNQPQHS.

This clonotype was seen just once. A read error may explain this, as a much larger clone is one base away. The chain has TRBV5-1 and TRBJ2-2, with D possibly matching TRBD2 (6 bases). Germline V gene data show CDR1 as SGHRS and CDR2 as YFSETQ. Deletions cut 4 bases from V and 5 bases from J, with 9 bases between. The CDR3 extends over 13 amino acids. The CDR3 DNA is TGCGCCAGCAGCGCCGGAGGGACCGGGGAGCTGTTTTTT. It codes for CASSAGGTGELFF.

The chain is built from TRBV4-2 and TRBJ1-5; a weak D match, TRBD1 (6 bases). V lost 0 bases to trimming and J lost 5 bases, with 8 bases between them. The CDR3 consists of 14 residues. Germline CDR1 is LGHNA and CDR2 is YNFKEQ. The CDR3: CASSQEQGHQPQHF. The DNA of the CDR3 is TGTGCCAGCAGCCAAGAACAGGGCCATCAGCCCCAGCATTTT.

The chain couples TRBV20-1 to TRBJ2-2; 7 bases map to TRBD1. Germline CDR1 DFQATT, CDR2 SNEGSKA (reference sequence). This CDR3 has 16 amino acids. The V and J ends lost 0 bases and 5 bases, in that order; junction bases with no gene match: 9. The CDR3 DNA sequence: TGCAGTGCTAGAGAATACGAGAGGGGGCTTACCGGGGAGCTGTTTTTT. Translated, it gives CSAREYERGLTGELFF.

The CDR3 DNA follows: TGTGCCAGCAGCTTGGAGGGATTTTACAATGAGCAGTTCTTC. Amino acids: CASSLEGFYNEQFF. The genes are TRBV7-9 and TRBJ2-1; TRBD2 is a possible D gene (6 bases). The CDR3 runs 14 residues. In germline, CDR1 is SEHNR, CDR2 FQNEAQ (reference sequence). Trimming left V 3 bases short and J 4 bases short, with 10 bases between.

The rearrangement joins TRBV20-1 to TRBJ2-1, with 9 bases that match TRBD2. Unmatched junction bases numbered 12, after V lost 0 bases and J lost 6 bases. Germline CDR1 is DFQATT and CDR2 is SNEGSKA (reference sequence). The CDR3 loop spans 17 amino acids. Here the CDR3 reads CSARDLLRAGGGNEQFF. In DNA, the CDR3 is TGCAGTGCTAGAGATCTCCTTAGGGCGGGGGGGGGCAATGAGCAGTTCTTC.

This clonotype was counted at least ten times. The CDR3 sequence: CASTPGQGNTIYF. In DNA form, the CDR3 reads TGTGCCAGCACTCCAGGACAGGGAAACACCATATATTTT. The gene calls are TRBV12-3 or TRBV12-4 and TRBJ1-3; D might be TRBD1 (6 bases). The V end was cut by 7 bases, the J end by 4 bases, with 11 bases between. This CDR3 spans 13 amino acids.

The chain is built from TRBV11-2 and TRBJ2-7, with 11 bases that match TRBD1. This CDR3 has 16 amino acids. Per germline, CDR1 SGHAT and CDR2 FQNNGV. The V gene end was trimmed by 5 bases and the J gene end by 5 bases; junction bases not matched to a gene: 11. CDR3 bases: TGTGCCAGCAGCCGCCCCGGGACAGGGGGTTTCCACGAGCAGTACTTC. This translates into CASSRPGTGGFHEQYF.

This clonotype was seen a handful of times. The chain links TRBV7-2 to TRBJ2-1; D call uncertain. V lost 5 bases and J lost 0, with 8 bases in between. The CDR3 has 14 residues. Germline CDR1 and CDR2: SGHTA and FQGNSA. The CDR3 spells CASSPHHSYNEQFF. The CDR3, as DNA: TGTGCCAGCAGCCCCCACCACTCCTACAATGAGCAGTTCTTC.

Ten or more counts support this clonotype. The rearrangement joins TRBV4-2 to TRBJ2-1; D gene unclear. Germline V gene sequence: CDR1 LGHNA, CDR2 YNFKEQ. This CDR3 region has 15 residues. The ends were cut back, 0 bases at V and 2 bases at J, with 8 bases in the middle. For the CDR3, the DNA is TGTGCCAGCAGCCAAGATGAGCGCACCTACAATGAGCAGTTCTTC. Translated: CASSQDERTYNEQFF.

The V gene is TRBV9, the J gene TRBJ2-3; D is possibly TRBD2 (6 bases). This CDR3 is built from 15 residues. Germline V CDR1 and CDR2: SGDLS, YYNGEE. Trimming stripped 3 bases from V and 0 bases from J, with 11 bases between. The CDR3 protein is CASSERSGSTDTQYF. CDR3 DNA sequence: TGTGCCAGCAGCGAGCGGAGCGGGAGCACAGATACGCAGTATTTT.

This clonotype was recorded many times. The CDR3, as DNA: TGTGCCAGCAGCTTTCCAGGGGAGGATGAGCAGTTCTTC. Amino acid sequence: CASSFPGEDEQFF. This chain uses TRBV5-5 with TRBJ2-1; D tentatively fits TRBD1 or TRBD2 (6 bases each). The length of the CDR3 is 13 residues. The V gene lost 2 bases and the J gene lost 8 bases, with 11 bases spanning the gap. In germline, CDR1 is SGHKS, CDR2 YYEKEE (reference sequence). The whole variable domain, filled in from reference TRBV5-5 and TRBJ2-1, reads DAGVTQSPTHLIKTRGQQVTLRCSPISGHKSVSWYQQVLGQGPQFIFQYYEKEERGRGNFPDRFSARQFPNYSSELNVNALLLGDSALYLCASSFPGEDEQFFGPGTRLTVL.

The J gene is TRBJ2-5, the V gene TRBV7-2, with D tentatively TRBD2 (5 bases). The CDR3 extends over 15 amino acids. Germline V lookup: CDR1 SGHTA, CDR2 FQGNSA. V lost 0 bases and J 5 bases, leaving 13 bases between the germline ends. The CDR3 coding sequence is TGTGCCAGCAGCTTAGCGAGTGCCAGAGGGGAGACCCAGTACTTC. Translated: CASSLASARGETQYF.

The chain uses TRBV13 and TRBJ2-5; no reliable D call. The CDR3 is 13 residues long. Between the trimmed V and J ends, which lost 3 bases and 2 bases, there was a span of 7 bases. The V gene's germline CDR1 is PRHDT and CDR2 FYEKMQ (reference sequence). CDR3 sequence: CASSFRPQETQYF. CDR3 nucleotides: TGTGCCAGCAGCTTTAGACCACAAGAGACCCAGTACTTC. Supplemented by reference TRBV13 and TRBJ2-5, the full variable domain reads AAGVIQSPRHLIKEKRETATLKCYPIPRHDTVYWYQQGPGQDPQFLISFYEKMQSDKGSIPDRFSAQQFSDYHSELNMSSLELGDSALYFCASSFRPQETQYFGPGTRLLVL.

The CDR3 loop is CASGTGGGGRWETQYF. The CDR3 nucleotides are TGCGCCAGCGGAACAGGGGGCGGCGGCCGATGGGAGACCCAGTACTTC. V is TRBV5-1 and J is TRBJ2-5; 9 positions match TRBD1. Germline V gene data show CDR1 as SGHRS and CDR2 as YFSETQ. Trimming cost V 7 bases and J 5 bases; bases outside gene matches: 15. This CDR3 contains 16 residues. Variable domain in full (rest from reference TRBV5-1 and TRBJ2-5): KAGVTQTPRYLIKTRGQQVTLSCSPISGHRSVSWYQQTPGQGLQFLFEYFSETQRNKGNFPGRFSGRQFSNSRSEMNVSTLELGDSALYLCASGTGGGGRWETQYFGPGTRLLVL.

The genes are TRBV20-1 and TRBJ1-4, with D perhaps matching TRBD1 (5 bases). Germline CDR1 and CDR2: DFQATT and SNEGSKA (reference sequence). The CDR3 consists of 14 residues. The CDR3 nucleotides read TGCGGATTAGTCCAGGGAGGGTCTAATGAAAAACTGTTTTTT. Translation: CGLVQGGSNEKLFF.